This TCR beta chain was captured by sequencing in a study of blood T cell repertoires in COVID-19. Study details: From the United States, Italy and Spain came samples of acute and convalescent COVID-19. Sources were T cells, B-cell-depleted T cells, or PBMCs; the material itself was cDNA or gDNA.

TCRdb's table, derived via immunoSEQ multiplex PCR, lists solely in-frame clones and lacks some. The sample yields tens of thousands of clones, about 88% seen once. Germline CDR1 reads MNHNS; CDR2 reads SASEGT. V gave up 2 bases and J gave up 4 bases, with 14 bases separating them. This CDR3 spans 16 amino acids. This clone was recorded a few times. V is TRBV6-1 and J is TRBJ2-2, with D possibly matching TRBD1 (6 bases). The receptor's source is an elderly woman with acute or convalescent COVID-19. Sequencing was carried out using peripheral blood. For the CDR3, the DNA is TGTGCCAGCAGTGAATTGTGGGGGCTGGGCACCGGGGAGCTGTTTTTT. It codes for CASSELWGLGTGELFF.